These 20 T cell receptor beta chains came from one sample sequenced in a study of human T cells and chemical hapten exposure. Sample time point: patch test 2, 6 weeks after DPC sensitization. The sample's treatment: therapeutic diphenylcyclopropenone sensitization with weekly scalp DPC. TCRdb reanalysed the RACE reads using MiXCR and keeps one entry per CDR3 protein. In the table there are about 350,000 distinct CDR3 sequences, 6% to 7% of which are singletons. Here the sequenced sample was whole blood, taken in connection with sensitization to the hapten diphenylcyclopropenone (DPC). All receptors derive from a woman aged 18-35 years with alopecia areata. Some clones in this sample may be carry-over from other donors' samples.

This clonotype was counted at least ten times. Here the CDR3 reads CASSQGADGGTEAFF. The CDR3 bases are TGCGCCAGCAGCCAAGGGGCTGATGGCGGCACTGAAGCTTTCTTT. The chain uses TRBV4-3 and TRBJ1-1; D unresolved. Germline CDR1 LGHNA, CDR2 YSLEER. The CDR3 covers 15 residues. Trimming removed 1 base at V and 4 bases at J, with 13 bases between.

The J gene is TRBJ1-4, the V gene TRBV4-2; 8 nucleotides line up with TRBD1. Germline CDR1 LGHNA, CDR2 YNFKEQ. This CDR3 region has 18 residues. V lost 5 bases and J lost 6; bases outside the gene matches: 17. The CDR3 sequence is CASSSEFFRGQGYEKLFF. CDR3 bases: TGTGCCAGCAGCTCAGAGTTCTTTCGTGGACAGGGTTATGAAAAACTGTTTTTT.

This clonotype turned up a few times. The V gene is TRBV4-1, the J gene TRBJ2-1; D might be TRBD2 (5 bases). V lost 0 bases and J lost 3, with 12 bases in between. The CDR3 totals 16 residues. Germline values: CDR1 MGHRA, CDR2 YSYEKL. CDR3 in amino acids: CASSQDPSGIYNEQFF. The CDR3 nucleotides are TGCGCCAGCAGCCAAGATCCCAGCGGTATCTACAATGAGCAGTTCTTC.

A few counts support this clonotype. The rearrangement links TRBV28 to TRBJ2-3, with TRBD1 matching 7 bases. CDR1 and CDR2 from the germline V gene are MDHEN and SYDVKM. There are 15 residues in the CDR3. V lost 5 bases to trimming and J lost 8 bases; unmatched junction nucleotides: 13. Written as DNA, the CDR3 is TGTGCCAGCAGTATACTATCGGGACAGCGCGGTACGCAGTATTTT. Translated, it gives CASSILSGQRGTQYF. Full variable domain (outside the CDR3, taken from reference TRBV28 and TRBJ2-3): DVKVTQSSRYLVKRTGEKVFLECVQDMDHENMFWYRQDPGLGLRLIYFSYDVKMKEKGDIPEGYSVSREKKERFSLILESASTNQTSMYLCASSILSGQRGTQYFGPGTRLTVL.

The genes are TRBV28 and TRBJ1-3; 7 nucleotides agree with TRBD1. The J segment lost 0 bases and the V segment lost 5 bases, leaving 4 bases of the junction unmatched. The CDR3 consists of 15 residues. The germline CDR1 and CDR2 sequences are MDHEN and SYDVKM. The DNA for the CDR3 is TGTGCCAGCAGTACAGGGGCGCTCTCTGGAAACACCATATATTTT. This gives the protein CASSTGALSGNTIYF.

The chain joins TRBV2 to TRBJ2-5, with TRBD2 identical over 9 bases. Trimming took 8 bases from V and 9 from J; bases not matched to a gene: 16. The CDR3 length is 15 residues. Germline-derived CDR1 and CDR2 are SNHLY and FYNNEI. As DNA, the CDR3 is TGTGCCAGCTCCCTAGCCCTAGCGGGGAGAAGGGCCCAGTACTTC. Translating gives CASSLALAGRRAQYF.

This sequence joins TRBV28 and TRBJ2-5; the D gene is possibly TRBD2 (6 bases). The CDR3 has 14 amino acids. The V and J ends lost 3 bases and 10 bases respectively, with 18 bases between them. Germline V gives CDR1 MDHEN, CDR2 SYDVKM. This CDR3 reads CASSLGGPQRDQYF. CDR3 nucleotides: TGTGCCAGCAGTTTGGGAGGCCCCCAACGGGACCAGTACTTC. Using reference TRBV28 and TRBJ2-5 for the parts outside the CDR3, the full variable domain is DVKVTQSSRYLVKRTGEKVFLECVQDMDHENMFWYRQDPGLGLRLIYFSYDVKMKEKGDIPEGYSVSREKKERFSLILESASTNQTSMYLCASSLGGPQRDQYFGPGTRLLVL.

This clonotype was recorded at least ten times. CDR3 nucleotides: TGCAGTGCTAGGGTCCATATACCCAATCAGCCCCAGCATTTT. It translates to CSARVHIPNQPQHF. The chain uses TRBV20-1 and TRBJ1-5; no firm D call. Trimming left V 3 bases short and J 3 bases short, with 12 bases between. Germline CDR1 is DFQATT and CDR2 is SNEGSKA (reference sequence). The CDR3 totals 14 residues.

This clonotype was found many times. The CDR3 DNA sequence: TGTGCCAGCAGCTCCCTAGACAGGGTTGGCTACACCTTC. This gives the protein CASSSLDRVGYTF. The J gene is TRBJ1-2, the V gene TRBV7-6, with 7 bases aligning to TRBD1. Germline CDR1 is SGHVS and CDR2 is FNYEAQ. J gave up 7 bases and V 4 bases, and 6 bases lay outside the gene matches. The CDR3 extends over 13 amino acids.

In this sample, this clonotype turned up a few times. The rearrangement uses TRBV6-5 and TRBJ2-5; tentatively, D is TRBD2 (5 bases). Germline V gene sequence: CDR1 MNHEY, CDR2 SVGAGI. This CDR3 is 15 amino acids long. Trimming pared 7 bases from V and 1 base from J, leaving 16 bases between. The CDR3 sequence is CASIAPHSGQETQYF. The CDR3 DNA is TGTGCCAGCATCGCCCCCCACAGCGGCCAAGAGACCCAGTACTTC.

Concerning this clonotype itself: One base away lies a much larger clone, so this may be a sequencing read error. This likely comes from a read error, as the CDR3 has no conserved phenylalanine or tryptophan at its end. The CDR3, as DNA: TGTGCCAGCATCCAAACTAGCTCCTTTAGTGAGCAGTTCATC. Residues: CASIQTSSFSEQFI. The chain has TRBV6-2 or TRBV6-3 and TRBJ2-1; D is possibly TRBD2 (6 bases). Trimming shortened V by 7 bases and J by 9 bases, and 19 bases separated the two germline ends. There are 14 residues in the CDR3. In germline, CDR1 is MNHEY, CDR2 SVGEGT.

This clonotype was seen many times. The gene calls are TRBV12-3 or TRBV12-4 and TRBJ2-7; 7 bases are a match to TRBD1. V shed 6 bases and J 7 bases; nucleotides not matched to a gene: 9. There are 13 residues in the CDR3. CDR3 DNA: TGTGCCAGCAGGTCCCAGGGGGTCGAGGAGCAGTACTTC. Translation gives CASRSQGVEEQYF.

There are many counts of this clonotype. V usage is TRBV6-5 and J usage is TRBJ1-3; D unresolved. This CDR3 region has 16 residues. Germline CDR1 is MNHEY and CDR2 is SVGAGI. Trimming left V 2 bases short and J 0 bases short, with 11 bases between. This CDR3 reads CASSYGVPSSGNTIYF. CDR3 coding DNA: TGTGCCAGCAGTTACGGGGTTCCGAGCTCTGGAAACACCATATATTTT.

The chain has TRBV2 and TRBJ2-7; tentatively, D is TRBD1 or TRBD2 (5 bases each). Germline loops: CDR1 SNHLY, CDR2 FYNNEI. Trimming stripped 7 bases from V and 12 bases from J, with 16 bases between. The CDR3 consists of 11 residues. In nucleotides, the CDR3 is TGTGCCAGCACCTTACCGGGGCCCGGGTACTTC. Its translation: CASTLPGPGYF. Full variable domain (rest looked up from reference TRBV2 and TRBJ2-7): EPEVTQTPSHQVTQMGQEVILRCVPISNHLYFYWYRQILGQKVEFLVSFYNNEISEKSEIFDDQFSVERPDGSNFTLKIRSTKLEDSAMYFCASTLPGPGYFGPGTRLTVT.

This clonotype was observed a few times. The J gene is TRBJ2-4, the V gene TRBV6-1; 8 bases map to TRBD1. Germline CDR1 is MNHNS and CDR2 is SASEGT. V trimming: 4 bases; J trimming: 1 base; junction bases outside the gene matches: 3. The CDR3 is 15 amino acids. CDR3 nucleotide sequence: TGTGCCAGCAGTGTGACAGGGGAGGCCAAAAACATTCAGTACTTC. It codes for CASSVTGEAKNIQYF.

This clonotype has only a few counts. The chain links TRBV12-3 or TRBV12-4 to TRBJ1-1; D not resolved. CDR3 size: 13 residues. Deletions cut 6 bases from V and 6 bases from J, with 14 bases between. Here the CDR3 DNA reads TGTGCCAGCAGCCTGAGAGGGAGGGCTGAAGCTTTCTTT. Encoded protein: CASSLRGRAEAFF.

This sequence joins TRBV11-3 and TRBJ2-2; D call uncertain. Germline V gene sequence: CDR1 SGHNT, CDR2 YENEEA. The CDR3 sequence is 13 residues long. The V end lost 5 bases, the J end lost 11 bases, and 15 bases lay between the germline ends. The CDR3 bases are TGTGCCAGCAGCATATACACGGGTTCTGAGCTGTTTTTT. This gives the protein CASSIYTGSELFF.

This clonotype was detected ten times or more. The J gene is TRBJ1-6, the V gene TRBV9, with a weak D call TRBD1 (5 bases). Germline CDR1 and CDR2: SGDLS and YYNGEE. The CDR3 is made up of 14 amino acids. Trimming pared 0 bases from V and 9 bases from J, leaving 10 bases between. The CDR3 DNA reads TGTGCCAGCAGCGTAGGGGACCGGCTTTCACCCCTCCACTTT. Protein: CASSVGDRLSPLHF.

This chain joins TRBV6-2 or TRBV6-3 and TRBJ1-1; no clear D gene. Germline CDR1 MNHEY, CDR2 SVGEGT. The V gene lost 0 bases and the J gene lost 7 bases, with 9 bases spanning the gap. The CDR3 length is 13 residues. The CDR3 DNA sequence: TGTGCCAGCAGTTACTCGAGTCCGTTTGAAGCTTTCTTT. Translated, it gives CASSYSSPFEAFF.

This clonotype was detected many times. CDR3 loop: CASSHPPGSTGELFF. CDR3 nucleotide sequence: TGTGCCAGCAGCCACCCGCCCGGGAGCACCGGGGAGCTGTTTTTT. The gene calls are TRBV3-1 and TRBJ2-2; D may be TRBD2 (6 bases). The CDR3 spans 15 residues. The germline V gene encodes CDR1 LGHDT and CDR2 YNNKEL (reference sequence). V was cut by 3 bases and J by 4 bases, with 12 bases left in between.